The clone carrying this TCR beta chain was found many times. Its antigen is still unknown. V shed 0 bases and J shed 3 bases, with 20 bases lying between them. The CDR3 consists of 18 residues. The V gene's germline CDR1 is MGHRA and CDR2 YSYEKL. Researchers used genomic DNA as the template to profile TCR beta VDJ and CDR3. TCRdb recomputed calls from the reads with MiXCR, one row per CDR3 protein. The sample includes about 110,000 distinct CDR3 sequences, under 60% of them seen just once. The data were taken from a study of CD8+CD57+ T cells in acquired aplastic anemia. As for the study in general: The DNA of sorted CD4+ and CD8+ cells averaged about 3 ug. As sequenced from healthy donors, CD4+ cells averaged about 10 million reads.

Overall study findings and caveats: Overlap between patients and controls comprised roughly 30 CD8+ CDR3 sequences. Patients showed no significant difference from controls in CD8+ Simpson's diversity.

The specimen sequenced was sorted CD4+, CD8+, or CD8+CD57+ T cells (not recorded which) from PBMCs. The receptor was derived from a human donor in good health, serving as a control. The genes are TRBV4-1 and TRBJ1-1, with a tentative D call TRBD1 (5 bases). This CDR3 is CASSQEELQGAGHTEAFF. The CDR3 DNA reads as TGCGCCAGCAGCCAAGAAGAGCTCCAAGGAGCGGGACACACTGAAGCTTTCTTT.